The entry below describes one T cell receptor beta chain. Its specificity is unknown. Using a J-beta primer mix together with a sample-barcoded 5' primer, a second PCR was run for about 6 to 12 cycles. TCRdb re-called the 5' RACE reads through MiXCR, storing one row per CDR3 protein. Among roughly 830,000 distinct CDR3 sequences, around 62% were seen once, and the ten largest hold around 30%. Germline CDR1 and CDR2: DFQATT and SNEGSKA (reference sequence). Trimming cost V 1 base and J 2 bases; bases outside gene matches: 5. The length of the CDR3 is 15 residues. The data originate from a study of blood T cells in healthy people across ages. Study observations and caveats: Both naive CD4+ cell counts and diversity were greater in long-lived donors than in aged donors.

Material for sequencing was blood. This clonotype originated in a man between 25 and 39 years old in good health. The chain recombines TRBV20-1 with TRBJ2-3; TRBD2 aligns across 8 bases. CDR3 loop: CSARAAGEITDTQYF. The DNA for the CDR3 is TGCAGTGCTAGAGCAGCGGGGGAGATCACAGATACGCAGTATTTT.